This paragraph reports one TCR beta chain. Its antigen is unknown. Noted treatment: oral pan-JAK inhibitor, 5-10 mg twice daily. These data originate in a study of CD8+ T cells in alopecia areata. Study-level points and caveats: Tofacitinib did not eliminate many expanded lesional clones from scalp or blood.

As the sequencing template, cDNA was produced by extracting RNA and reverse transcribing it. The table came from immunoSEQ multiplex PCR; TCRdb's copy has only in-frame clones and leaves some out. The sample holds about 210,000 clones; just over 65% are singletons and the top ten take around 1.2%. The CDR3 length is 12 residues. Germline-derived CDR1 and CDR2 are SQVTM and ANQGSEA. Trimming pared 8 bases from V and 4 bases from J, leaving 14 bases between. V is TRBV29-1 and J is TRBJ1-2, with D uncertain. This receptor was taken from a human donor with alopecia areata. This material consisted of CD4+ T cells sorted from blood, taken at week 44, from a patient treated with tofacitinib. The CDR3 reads CSTSRRPYGYTF. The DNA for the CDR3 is TGCAGCACCAGCCGGAGGCCCTATGGCTACACCTTC.